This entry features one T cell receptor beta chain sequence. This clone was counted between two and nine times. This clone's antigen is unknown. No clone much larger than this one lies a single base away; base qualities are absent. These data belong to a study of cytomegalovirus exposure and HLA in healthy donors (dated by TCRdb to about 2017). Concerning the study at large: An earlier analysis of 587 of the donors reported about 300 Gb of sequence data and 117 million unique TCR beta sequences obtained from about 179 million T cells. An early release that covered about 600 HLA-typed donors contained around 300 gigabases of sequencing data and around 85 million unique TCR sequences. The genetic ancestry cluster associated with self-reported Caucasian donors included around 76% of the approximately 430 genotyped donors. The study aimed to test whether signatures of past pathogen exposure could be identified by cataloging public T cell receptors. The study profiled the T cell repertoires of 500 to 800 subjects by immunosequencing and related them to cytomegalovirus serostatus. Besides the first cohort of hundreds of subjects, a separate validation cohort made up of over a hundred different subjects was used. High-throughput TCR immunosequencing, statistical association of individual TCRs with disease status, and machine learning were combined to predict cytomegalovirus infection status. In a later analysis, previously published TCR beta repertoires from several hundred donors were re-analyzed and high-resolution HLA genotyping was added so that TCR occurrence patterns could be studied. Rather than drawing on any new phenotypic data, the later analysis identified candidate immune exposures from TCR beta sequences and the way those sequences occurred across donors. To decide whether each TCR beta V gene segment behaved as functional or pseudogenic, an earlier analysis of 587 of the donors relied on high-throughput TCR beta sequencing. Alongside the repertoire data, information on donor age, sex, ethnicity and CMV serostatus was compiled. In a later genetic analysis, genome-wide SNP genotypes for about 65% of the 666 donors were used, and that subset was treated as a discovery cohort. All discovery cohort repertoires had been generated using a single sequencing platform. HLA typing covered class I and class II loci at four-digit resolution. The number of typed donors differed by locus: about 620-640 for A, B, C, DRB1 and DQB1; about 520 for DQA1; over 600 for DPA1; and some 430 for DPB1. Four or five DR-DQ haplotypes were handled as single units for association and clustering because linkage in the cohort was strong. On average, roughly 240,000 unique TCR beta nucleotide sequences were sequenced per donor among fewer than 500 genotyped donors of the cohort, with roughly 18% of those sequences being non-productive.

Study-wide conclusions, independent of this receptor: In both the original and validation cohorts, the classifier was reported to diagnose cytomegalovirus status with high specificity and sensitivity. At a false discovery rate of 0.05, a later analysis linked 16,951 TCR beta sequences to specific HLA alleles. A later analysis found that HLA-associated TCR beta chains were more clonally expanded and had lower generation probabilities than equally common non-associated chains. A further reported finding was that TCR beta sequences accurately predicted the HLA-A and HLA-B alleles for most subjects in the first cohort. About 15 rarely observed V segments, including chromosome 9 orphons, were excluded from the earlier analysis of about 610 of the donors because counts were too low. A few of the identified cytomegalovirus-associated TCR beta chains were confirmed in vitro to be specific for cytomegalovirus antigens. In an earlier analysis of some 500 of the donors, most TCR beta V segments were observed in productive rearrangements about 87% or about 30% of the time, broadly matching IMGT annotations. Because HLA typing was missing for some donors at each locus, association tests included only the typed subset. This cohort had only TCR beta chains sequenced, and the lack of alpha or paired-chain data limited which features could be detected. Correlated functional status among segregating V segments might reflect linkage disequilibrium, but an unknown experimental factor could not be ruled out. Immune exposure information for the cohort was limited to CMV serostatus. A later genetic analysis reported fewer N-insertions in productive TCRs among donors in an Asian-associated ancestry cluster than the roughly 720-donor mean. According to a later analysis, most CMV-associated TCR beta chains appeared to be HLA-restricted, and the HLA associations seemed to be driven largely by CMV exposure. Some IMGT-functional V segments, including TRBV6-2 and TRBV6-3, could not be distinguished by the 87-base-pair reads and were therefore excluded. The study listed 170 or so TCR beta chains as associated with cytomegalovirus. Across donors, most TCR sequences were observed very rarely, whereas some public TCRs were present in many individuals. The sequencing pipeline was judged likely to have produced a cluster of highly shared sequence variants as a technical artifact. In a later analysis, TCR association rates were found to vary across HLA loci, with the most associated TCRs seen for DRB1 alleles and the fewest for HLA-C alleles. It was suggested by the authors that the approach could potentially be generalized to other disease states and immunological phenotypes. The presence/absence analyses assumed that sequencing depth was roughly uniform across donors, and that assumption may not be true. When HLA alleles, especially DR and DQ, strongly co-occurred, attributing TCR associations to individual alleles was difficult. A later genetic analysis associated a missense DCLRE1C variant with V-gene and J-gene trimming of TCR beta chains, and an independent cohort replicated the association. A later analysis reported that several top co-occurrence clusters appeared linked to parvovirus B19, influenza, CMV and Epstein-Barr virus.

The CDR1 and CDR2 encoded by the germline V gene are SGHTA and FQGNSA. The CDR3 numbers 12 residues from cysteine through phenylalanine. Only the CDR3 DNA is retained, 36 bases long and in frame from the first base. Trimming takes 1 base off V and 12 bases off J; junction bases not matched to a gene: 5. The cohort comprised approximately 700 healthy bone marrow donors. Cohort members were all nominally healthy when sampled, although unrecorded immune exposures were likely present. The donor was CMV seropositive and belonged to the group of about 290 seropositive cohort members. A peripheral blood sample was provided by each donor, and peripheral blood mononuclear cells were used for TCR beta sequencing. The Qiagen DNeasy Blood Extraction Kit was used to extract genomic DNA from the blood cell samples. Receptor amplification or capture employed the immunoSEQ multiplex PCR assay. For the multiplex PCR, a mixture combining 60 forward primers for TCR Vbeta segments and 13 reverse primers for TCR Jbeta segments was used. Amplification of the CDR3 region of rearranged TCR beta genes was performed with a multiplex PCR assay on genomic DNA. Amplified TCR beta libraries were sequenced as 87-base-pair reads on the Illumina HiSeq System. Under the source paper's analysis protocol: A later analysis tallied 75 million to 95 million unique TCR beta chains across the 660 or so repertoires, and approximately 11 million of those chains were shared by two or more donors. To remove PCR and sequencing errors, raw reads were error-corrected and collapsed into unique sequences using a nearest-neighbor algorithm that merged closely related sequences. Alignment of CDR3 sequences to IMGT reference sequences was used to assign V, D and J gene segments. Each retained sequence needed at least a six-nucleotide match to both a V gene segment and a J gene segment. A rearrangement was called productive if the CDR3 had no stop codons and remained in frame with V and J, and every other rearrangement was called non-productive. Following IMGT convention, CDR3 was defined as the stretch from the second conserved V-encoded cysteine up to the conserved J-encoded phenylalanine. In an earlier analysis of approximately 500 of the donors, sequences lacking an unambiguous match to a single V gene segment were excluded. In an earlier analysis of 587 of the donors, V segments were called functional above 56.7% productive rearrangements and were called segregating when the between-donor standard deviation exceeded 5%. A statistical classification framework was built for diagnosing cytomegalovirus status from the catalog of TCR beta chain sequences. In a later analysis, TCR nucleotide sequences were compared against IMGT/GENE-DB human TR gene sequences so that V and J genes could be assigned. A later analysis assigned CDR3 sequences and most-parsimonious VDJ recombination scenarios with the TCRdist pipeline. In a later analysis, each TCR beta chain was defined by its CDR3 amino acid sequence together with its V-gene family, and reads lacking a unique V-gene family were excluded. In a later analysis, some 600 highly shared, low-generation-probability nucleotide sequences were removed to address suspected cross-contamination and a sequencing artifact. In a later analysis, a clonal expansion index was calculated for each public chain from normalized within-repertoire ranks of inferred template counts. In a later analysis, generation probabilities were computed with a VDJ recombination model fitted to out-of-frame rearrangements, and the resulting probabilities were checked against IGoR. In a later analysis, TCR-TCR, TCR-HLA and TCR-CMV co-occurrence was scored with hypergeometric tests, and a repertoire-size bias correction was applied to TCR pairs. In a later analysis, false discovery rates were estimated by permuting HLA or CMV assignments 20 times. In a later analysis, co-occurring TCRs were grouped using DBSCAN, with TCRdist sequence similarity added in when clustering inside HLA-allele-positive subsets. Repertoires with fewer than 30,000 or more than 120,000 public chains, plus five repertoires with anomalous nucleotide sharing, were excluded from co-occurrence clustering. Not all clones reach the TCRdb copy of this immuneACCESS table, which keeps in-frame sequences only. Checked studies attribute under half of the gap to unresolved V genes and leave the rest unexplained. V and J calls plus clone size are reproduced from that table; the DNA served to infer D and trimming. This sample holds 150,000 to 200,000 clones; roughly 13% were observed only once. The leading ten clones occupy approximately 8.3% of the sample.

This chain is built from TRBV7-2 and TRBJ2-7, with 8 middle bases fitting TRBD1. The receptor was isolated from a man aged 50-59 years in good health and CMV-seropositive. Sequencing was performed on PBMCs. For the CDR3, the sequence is CASSLGIGTGYF. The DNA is TGTGCCAGCAGCTTAGGTATAGGGACAGGGTACTTC.